Listed here are 20 T cell receptor beta chains from one sample, sequenced in a study of CD8 T cells in Susac syndrome. Random hexamers were used to reverse transcribe an amount of about 0.45 to 1 ug RNA. TCRdb reprocessed the immunoSEQ multiplex PCR reads with MiXCR, giving one entry per CDR3 protein. The top ten hold approximately 0.093% of the sample, which has approximately 120,000 distinct CDR3 sequences, around 97% seen once. The sample was CD4+ T cells from PBMCs. These receptors came from a human donor in good health.

V usage is TRBV3-1 and J usage is TRBJ2-7; D remains unclear. The germline V gene encodes CDR1 LGHDT and CDR2 YNNKEL (reference sequence). The V and J ends lost 0 bases and 9 bases respectively, with 15 bases between them. The CDR3 length is 14 residues. The chain's CDR3 is CASSQDTNPTMQYF. CDR3 coding DNA: TGTGCCAGCAGCCAAGATACCAACCCTACGATGCAGTACTTC.

This chain joins TRBV29-1 and TRBJ1-1, with 7 bases identical to TRBD1. Germline CDR1 is SQVTM and CDR2 is ANQGSEA. Losses at the gene ends were 3 bases for V and 5 bases for J; bases not matched to a gene: 6. The CDR3 loop spans 13 amino acids. This CDR3 reads CSVERRGPTEAFF. The CDR3 DNA reads TGCAGCGTTGAGCGGAGGGGGCCAACTGAAGCTTTCTTT.

The chain employs TRBV2 and TRBJ2-3, with 8 bases fitting TRBD2. This CDR3 has 16 amino acids. V shed 7 bases and J 2 bases; nucleotides not matched to a gene: 11. CDR1 SNHLY and CDR2 FYNNEI come from the germline V gene. The CDR3: CASTLSSGGYTDTQYF. DNA for the CDR3: TGTGCCAGCACCCTTTCCTCGGGGGGGTACACAGATACGCAGTATTTT.

The chain carries TRBV5-1 and TRBJ1-5; TRBD1 matches at 7 bases. Per germline, CDR1 SGHRS and CDR2 YFSETQ. V lost 4 bases, J lost 5 bases, and 12 bases stayed unmatched. The CDR3 loop spans 16 amino acids. CDR3 in amino acids: CASSLNGDSGDQPQHF. The CDR3 region has the DNA TGCGCCAGCAGCCTTAATGGGGACAGCGGGGATCAGCCCCAGCATTTT.

This chain joins TRBV9 and TRBJ2-3; D may be TRBD2 (6 bases). Trimming took 0 bases from V and 4 from J, leaving 15 bases between them. This CDR3 contains 16 residues. Per the germline V gene, CDR1 is SGDLS and CDR2 is YYNGEE. The CDR3 DNA follows: TGTGCCAGCAGCGTAGTGTCGGGGGTGGCACCAGATACGCAGTATTTT. It is translated as CASSVVSGVAPDTQYF.

The rearrangement links TRBV2 to TRBJ2-7, with 9 bases fitting TRBD1. The CDR3 spans 12 residues. Germline V gene sequence: CDR1 SNHLY, CDR2 FYNNEI. J lost 11 bases, V lost 6 bases, and 8 bases had no gene match. The CDR3 is CASRADRGSEYF. The CDR3 DNA reads TGTGCCAGCAGGGCGGACAGGGGAAGTGAGTACTTC.

CDR3 DNA sequence: TGTGCCAGCAGTCCCCGACCCAATCAGCCCCAGCATTTT. Translating it yields CASSPRPNQPQHF. J is TRBJ1-5 and V is TRBV28, with D uncertain. This CDR3 has 13 residues. Per germline, CDR1 MDHEN and CDR2 SYDVKM. V was pared by 5 bases and J by 3 bases, with 8 bases between.

The J gene is TRBJ2-2, the V gene TRBV5-1, with 9 bases matching TRBD1. CDR3 length: 16 residues. Germline V gene sequence: CDR1 SGHRS, CDR2 YFSETQ. The V segment lost 1 base and the J segment 2 bases; nucleotides outside the gene matches: 3. For the CDR3, the DNA is TGCGCCAGCAGCTTGAAGGGACAGGGCAACACCGGGGAGCTGTTTTTT. This sequence encodes CASSLKGQGNTGELFF.

The rearrangement uses TRBV6-5 and TRBJ2-7; 8 bases are shared with TRBD2. CDR1 MNHEY and CDR2 SVGAGI come from the germline V gene. The CDR3 consists of 14 residues. After removal of 8 bases from V and 6 bases from J, the junction contained 12 bases not matched to a gene. CDR3 region: CASRTRAGVSEQYF. Written as DNA, the CDR3 is TGTGCCAGCCGGACAAGAGCGGGAGTTAGCGAGCAGTACTTC.

V gene TRBV4-1 combines with J gene TRBJ1-1, with D maybe TRBD1 (5 bases). CDR1 and CDR2 (germline): MGHRA, YSYEKL. Trimming stripped 1 base from V and 10 bases from J, with 19 bases between. The CDR3 is made up of 15 amino acids. CDR3 nucleotides: TGCGCCAGCAGCCAAGGTCTGTTGGGGCGATTCAGAGCTTTCTTT. This encodes CASSQGLLGRFRAFF.

In its sample, this clonotype was seen once. V and J are TRBV28 and TRBJ1-5; no clear D gene. There are 16 residues in the CDR3. Germline CDR1 is MDHEN and CDR2 is SYDVKM. Trimming shortened V by 1 base and J by 1 base, and 11 bases separated the two germline ends. The CDR3 DNA follows: TGTGCCAGCAGTTTATCGGACCTTTGGAGCAATCAGCCCCAGCATTTT. This codes for CASSLSDLWSNQPQHF.

For the CDR3, the DNA is TGCGCCAGCAACTACAGGTTCGGGGAGACCCAGTACTTC. Its translation is CASNYRFGETQYF. The chain couples TRBV5-1 to TRBJ2-5, with D possibly TRBD1 on 5 matching bases. This CDR3 region has 13 residues. The V gene's germline CDR1 is SGHRS and CDR2 YFSETQ. Trimming cost V 6 bases and J 5 bases, with 14 bases left between them.

The V gene is TRBV6-1, the J gene TRBJ2-7, with 8 bases matching TRBD2. The J segment lost 0 bases and the V segment lost 7 bases, leaving 11 bases of the junction unmatched. CDR1 is MNHNS and CDR2 is SASEGT in the germline V gene. CDR3 length: 16 amino acids. The DNA of the CDR3 is TGTGCCAGCATTCCCTCGGGGGGGAGGAGCTCCTACGAGCAGTACTTC. This gives the protein CASIPSGGRSSYEQYF.

The rearrangement links TRBV3-1 to TRBJ1-5; D gene uncertain. Germline CDR1 is LGHDT and CDR2 is YNNKEL (reference sequence). The CDR3 totals 14 residues. V lost 4 bases, J lost 7 bases, and 14 bases lay in between. CDR3 nucleotide sequence: TGTGCCAGCAGCCGGGGATGGGAGAACCAGCCCCAGCATTTT. Amino acids: CASSRGWENQPQHF.

CDR3 nucleotides: TGTGCCAGCAGTGAGCCCCCGGGACAGGGGTTGGGTGAGCAGTTCTTC. Translating it yields CASSEPPGQGLGEQFF. V is TRBV6-2 or TRBV6-3 and J is TRBJ2-1, with 10 bases lining up with TRBD1. V was pared by 5 bases and J by 9 bases, with 13 bases of the junction left unmatched. The CDR3 sequence is 16 residues long. Germline-derived CDR1 and CDR2 are MNHEY and SVGEGT.

The CDR3 bases are TGTGCCAGCAGCTTAAGTAGCGGGAGAGGGGAGACCCAGTACTTC. Translation: CASSLSSGRGETQYF. The genes are TRBV5-6 and TRBJ2-5; 9 bases are shared with TRBD2. The germline V gene has CDR1 SGHDT and CDR2 YYEEEE. With 2 bases clipped from V and 5 bases from J, the junction kept 7 bases outside the gene matches. The CDR3 consists of 15 residues.

The rearrangement links TRBV30 to TRBJ2-2; 7 positions agree with TRBD1. CDR3 length: 12 residues. Per the germline V gene, CDR1 is GTSNPN and CDR2 is SVGIG (reference sequence). V shed 2 bases and J 7 bases; nucleotides not matched to a gene: 1. CDR3 DNA sequence: TGTGCCTGGAGTCAGGGGGTCGGGGAGCTGTTTTTT. The encoded protein is CAWSQGVGELFF.

A single count supports this clonotype. V and J are TRBV30 and TRBJ2-7; D is possibly TRBD2 (6 bases). Germline V gives CDR1 GTSNPN, CDR2 SVGIG (reference sequence). The ends were cut back, 3 bases at V and 7 bases at J, with 16 bases in the middle. The CDR3 loop spans 13 amino acids. The CDR3 here is CAWRDLGTQEQYF. The CDR3 region has the DNA TGTGCCTGGAGGGATCTCGGGACTCAGGAGCAGTACTTC.

V is TRBV3-1 and J is TRBJ2-1, with 10 bases fitting TRBD1. After removal of 0 bases from V and 6 bases from J, the junction contained 2 bases not matched to a gene. Germline loops: CDR1 LGHDT, CDR2 YNNKEL (reference sequence). The CDR3 contains 15 residues. DNA for the CDR3: TGTGCCAGCAGCCAAGAATGGACAGGGGGCAATGAGCAGTTCTTC. Translated: CASSQEWTGGNEQFF.

The chain couples TRBV7-2 to TRBJ2-3; perhaps D is TRBD1 or TRBD2 (5 bases each). CDR1 and CDR2 from the germline V gene are SGHTA and FQGNSA. The CDR3 length is 15 residues. The V and J ends lost 3 bases and 2 bases respectively, with 12 bases between them. DNA of the CDR3: TGTGCCAGCAGCTTCCGGCAGGGACCCACAGATACGCAGTATTTT. Translated, it gives CASSFRQGPTDTQYF.